Listed here are 20 T cell receptor beta chains from one sample, sequenced in a study of T cells in Graves' hyperthyroidism and ophthalmopathy. Using RNA transcripts as the source, TCR beta CDR3 regions were amplified. During a first-round RT-PCR of the TCR CDR3, the HTBI primer set was used. TCRdb analysed the multiplex PCR reads with MiXCR anew, one entry per CDR3 protein. The sample consists of about 570,000 distinct CDR3 sequences, 46% of them appearing once. What was sequenced was peripheral blood or thyroid tissue (not recorded which). The source of these receptors is an adult woman with Graves' disease, either hyperthyroidism or ophthalmopathy (not recorded which).

The genes are TRBV6-2 or TRBV6-3 and TRBJ2-7, with unresolved D. Per the germline V gene, CDR1 is MNHEY and CDR2 is SVGEGT. This CDR3 is 13 amino acids long. V gave up 8 bases and J gave up 4 bases, with 15 bases separating them. CDR3 sequence (DNA): TGTGCCAGCCATACGAATAGGTTGTACGAGCAGTACTTC. This translates into CASHTNRLYEQYF.

Only a few counts were recorded for this clonotype. A junction boundary mismatches the germline segment, possibly from a read error. This chain connects TRBV10-3 to TRBJ1-2, with 10 bases matching TRBD1. From germline, CDR1 is ENHRY and CDR2 SYGVKD. The CDR3 is 18 amino acids. Written as DNA, the CDR3 is TGTGCCAGCAGTATCACTAGGGGACAGGGGACCCTGCTCTATGGCTACACCTTC. Amino acids: CASSITRGQGTLLYGYTF.

The sample holds a few counts of this clonotype. V is TRBV6-5 and J is TRBJ2-5; D may match TRBD1 or TRBD2 (7 bases each). Trimming removed 5 bases at V and 9 bases at J, with 22 bases between. The CDR3 totals 15 residues. CDR1 is MNHEY and CDR2 is SVGAGI in the germline V gene. The DNA of the CDR3 is TGTGCCAGCAGTACAAATACAGGGGACTATCAGCCCCAGTACTTC. It codes for CASSTNTGDYQPQYF.

J is TRBJ1-3 and V is TRBV10-3, with D perhaps TRBD1 (6 bases). V was cut by 10 bases and J by 0 bases, with 13 bases left in between. This CDR3 is 14 amino acids long. Germline V gene sequence: CDR1 ENHRY, CDR2 SYGVKD. DNA of the CDR3: TGTGCCAGTAAACCGGGACACTCTGGAAACACCATATATTTT. It codes for CASKPGHSGNTIYF.

This clonotype was observed many times. This chain uses TRBV7-9 with TRBJ2-2; D remains unclear. CDR1 SEHNR and CDR2 FQNEAQ come from the germline V gene (reference sequence). This CDR3 spans 12 amino acids. V was clipped by 10 bases and J by 4 bases, with 10 bases between them. CDR3 DNA: TGTGCCACACCCAGCGTCACCGGGGAGCTGTTTTTT. It yields the protein CATPSVTGELFF.

This clonotype was detected only once. One end of the junction varies from germline; a read error may be responsible. The chain carries TRBV10-3 and TRBJ2-6; D is undetermined. There are 13 residues in the CDR3. Germline values: CDR1 ENHRY, CDR2 SYGVKD. The CDR3 protein is CAISEPVDNTEAF. CDR3 in DNA: TGTGCCATCAGTGAGCCCGTTGATAACACTGAAGCTTTC.

The chain couples TRBV29-1 to TRBJ2-7; a weak D match, TRBD2 (7 bases). CDR3 size: 13 residues. Germline V gene data show CDR1 as SQVTM and CDR2 as ANQGSEA. V was pared by 8 bases and J by 5 bases, with 19 bases between. The CDR3 region is CSCEEGGVDEQYF. CDR3 bases: TGCAGCTGCGAGGAGGGGGGGGTCGACGAGCAGTACTTC.

This clonotype has a count of ten or more. The chain joins TRBV19 to TRBJ1-5, with D hard to call. The V end lost 4 bases, the J end lost 6 bases, and 10 bases lay between the germline ends. This CDR3 comprises 13 residues. Germline CDR1 reads LNHDA; CDR2 reads SQIVND (reference sequence). This CDR3 reads CASSRVRGQPQHF. The CDR3 coding sequence is TGTGCCAGTAGTAGGGTTAGAGGTCAGCCCCAGCATTTT.

Written as DNA, the CDR3 is TGCGCCAGCAGCCAACCAGGACAGGCTAGCGCGGAAGCTTTCTTT. Encoded protein: CASSQPGQASAEAFF. The rearrangement joins TRBV4-1 to TRBJ1-1; TRBD1 aligns across 7 bases. The germline V gene encodes CDR1 MGHRA and CDR2 YSYEKL. The CDR3 length is 15 residues. V trimming: 2 bases; J trimming: 8 bases; junction bases outside the gene matches: 11.

The chain links TRBV20-1 to TRBJ2-7; 8 positions agree with TRBD1. V was clipped by 3 bases and J by 6 bases; unmatched bases: 13. Germline CDR1 and CDR2: DFQATT and SNEGSKA (reference sequence). CDR3 length: 15 residues. Here the CDR3 DNA reads TGCAGTGCTAGGACAGGGGCTCCTAGCGATTTCGAGCAGTACTTC. It is translated as CSARTGAPSDFEQYF.

This clonotype was seen ten or more times. The J gene is TRBJ2-5, the V gene TRBV2; 8 positions match TRBD2. The germline CDR1 and CDR2 sequences are SNHLY and FYNNEI. CDR3 length: 15 amino acids. V shed 4 bases, J shed 4 bases, and the junction held 8 bases outside the gene matches. This CDR3 reads CASSAEAGAGETQYF. For the CDR3, the DNA is TGTGCCAGCAGTGCTGAAGCGGGAGCGGGAGAGACCCAGTACTTC.

This clonotype was found many times. The CDR3 reads CASSLVSSGQPIYEQYF. DNA for the CDR3: TGTGCCAGCAGCTTAGTCTCCTCCGGACAGCCCATCTACGAGCAGTACTTC. The J gene is TRBJ2-7, the V gene TRBV7-8; possibly TRBD1 for D (6 bases). CDR1 is SGHVS and CDR2 is FQNEAQ in the germline V gene. V lost 1 base and J lost 3, with 19 bases in between. The CDR3 is 17 residues long. The complete variable domain, with remaining parts taken from reference TRBV7-8 and TRBJ2-7, reads GAGVSQSPRYKVAKRGQDVALRCDPISGHVSLFWYQQALGQGPEFLTYFQNEAQLDKSGLPSDRFFAERPEGSVSTLKIQRTQQEDSAVYLCASSLVSSGQPIYEQYFGPGTRLTVT.

The V call is TRBV29-1, the J call TRBJ1-2; unclear D gene. Deletions cut 4 bases from V and 7 bases from J, with 19 bases between. The CDR3 has 14 amino acids. Looked up from germline, CDR1 is SQVTM and CDR2 is ANQGSEA. CDR3 amino acids: CSVVAPNFRSGYTF. As DNA, the CDR3 is TGCAGCGTTGTGGCCCCCAATTTCAGGTCTGGCTACACCTTC.

There are a few counts of this clonotype. The chain recombines TRBV25-1 with TRBJ1-5; tentative D call: TRBD1 (5 bases). CDR1 is MGHDK and CDR2 is SYGVNS in the germline V gene. The V end lost 4 bases, the J end lost 2 bases, and 18 bases lay between the germline ends. CDR3 length: 17 amino acids. CDR3 sequence (DNA): TGTGCCAGCAGTGCTGCCCCCAGGGTCTCGGGCAATCAGCCCCAGCATTTT. It yields the protein CASSAAPRVSGNQPQHF.

This clonotype was observed at least ten times. The J gene is TRBJ2-7, the V gene TRBV4-1; 7 nucleotides align to TRBD1. With 4 bases clipped from V and 3 bases from J, the junction kept 12 bases outside the gene matches. CDR3 length equals 16 residues. Looked up from germline, CDR1 is MGHRA and CDR2 is YSYEKL. This CDR3 reads CASSPKTTGSNYEQYF. In DNA form, the CDR3 reads TGCGCCAGCAGCCCTAAAACGACAGGGAGCAACTACGAGCAGTACTTC.

With regard to this clonotype: This likely comes from a read error, as the CDR3 has no conserved phenylalanine or tryptophan at its end. The DNA is left out, because the CDR3 cannot be placed on it with certainty; the CDR3 is given as TCRdb lists it. The V gene is TRBV7-9, the J gene TRBJ1-1. The germline V gene has CDR1 SEHNR and CDR2 FQNEAQ (reference sequence). 8 amino acids form the CDR3, both terminal residues included. This chain's CDR3 is CASGQVTS.

Remarks on this clonotype: A read error may be the cause here, since a much bigger clone is one base away. The chain recombines TRBV10-2 with TRBJ1-6, with D hard to call. The length of the CDR3 is 15 residues. Germline loops: CDR1 WSHSY, CDR2 SAAADI. In DNA form, the CDR3 reads TGTGCCAGCAGTTTAGGTGGTCTGGGTAATCCACCCCTCCACTTT. This gives the protein CASSLGGLGNPPLHF.

This chain connects TRBV20-1 to TRBJ2-5; TRBD1 matches at 9 bases. The germline gives CDR1 DFQATT, CDR2 SNEGSKA (reference sequence). The V and J ends lost 4 bases and 1 base, in that order; junction bases with no gene match: 1. The CDR3 covers 13 residues. The CDR3 reads CSATDRGQETQYF. CDR3 sequence (DNA): TGCAGTGCTACGGACAGGGGCCAAGAGACCCAGTACTTC.

This clonotype was observed at least ten times. V gene TRBV14 combines with J gene TRBJ1-1, with TRBD1 identical over 8 bases. The V gene's germline CDR1 is SGHDN and CDR2 FVKESK. The V gene end was trimmed by 0 bases and the J gene end by 11 bases; junction bases not matched to a gene: 5. This CDR3 spans 13 amino acids. The CDR3 region is CASSQDRGRRAFF. The DNA for the CDR3 is TGTGCCAGCAGCCAAGACAGGGGGCGTCGGGCTTTCTTT.

The chain recombines TRBV6-6 with TRBJ1-4; possibly TRBD1 for D (5 bases). This CDR3 contains 14 residues. V lost 5 bases and J 6 bases, leaving 13 bases between the germline ends. Germline V gene lookup returns CDR1 MNHNY and CDR2 SVGAGI (reference sequence). The CDR3: CASSASTGDEKLFF. For the CDR3, the DNA is TGTGCCAGCAGTGCCTCCACGGGGGATGAAAAACTGTTTTTT.